The 27 T cell receptor beta chains reported below all come from one sample, sequenced in a study of OX40 agonist ivuxolimab in advanced cancers. Generated by immunoSEQ multiplex PCR, the TCRdb table keeps only in-frame clones and is missing some. The data show about 54,000 clones, 84% seen once. This material consisted of CD4+ or CD8+ T cells sorted from blood, taken in a trial of the OX40 agonist ivuxolimab. The receptors stem from an adult with an advanced solid tumor such as melanoma, head and neck, liver or kidney cancer.

CDR3 DNA sequence: TGTGCCAGCAGCTCCTCGGGACAGGGAGTTGAGCAGTTCTTC. Encoded protein: CASSSSGQGVEQFF. The chain links TRBV7-3 to TRBJ2-1; 9 bases are shared with TRBD1. In germline, CDR1 is SGHTA, CDR2 FQGTGA. Trimming cost V 4 bases and J 9 bases; bases outside gene matches: 7. This CDR3 comprises 14 residues. The variable domain in full, completed from reference TRBV7-3 and TRBJ2-1, reads GAGVSQTPSNKVTEKGKYVELRCDPISGHTALYWYRQSLGQGPEFLIYFQGTGAADDSGLPNDRFFAVRPEGSVSTLKIQRTERGDSAVYLCASSSSGQGVEQFFGPGTRLTVL.

The genes are TRBV11-2 and TRBJ2-3; D not resolved. Deletions cut 2 bases from V and 5 bases from J, with 5 bases between. Germline CDR1 SGHAT, CDR2 FQNNGV. CDR3 size: 12 residues. The DNA for the CDR3 is TGTGCCAGCAGCTTATCTGGAGATACGCAGTATTTT. The encoded protein is CASSLSGDTQYF.

The chain couples TRBV5-1 to TRBJ1-1, with TRBD1 identical over 8 bases. This CDR3 is 16 amino acids long. Per germline, CDR1 SGHRS and CDR2 YFSETQ. J gave up 1 base and V 2 bases, and 7 bases lay outside the gene matches. The CDR3 DNA reads TGCGCCAGCAGCTTAACAAGGACAGGGCCGAACACTGAAGCTTTCTTT. Translated: CASSLTRTGPNTEAFF. The full variable domain, with the rest looked up from reference TRBV5-1 and TRBJ1-1, is KAGVTQTPRYLIKTRGQQVTLSCSPISGHRSVSWYQQTPGQGLQFLFEYFSETQRNKGNFPGRFSGRQFSNSRSEMNVSTLELGDSALYLCASSLTRTGPNTEAFFGQGTRLTVV.

This clone has a single count. The chain recombines TRBV7-2 with TRBJ2-3; tentative D call: TRBD2 (5 bases). The CDR3 spans 15 residues. The ends were cut back, 1 base at V and 2 bases at J, with 10 bases in the middle. Looked up from germline, CDR1 is SGHTA and CDR2 is FQGNSA. CDR3 protein: CASSLERGDTDTQYF. In DNA, the CDR3 is TGTGCCAGCAGCTTAGAACGGGGAGACACAGATACGCAGTATTTT. The entire variable domain, with the rest obtained from reference TRBV7-2 and TRBJ2-3, is as follows: GAGVSQSPSNKVTEKGKDVELRCDPISGHTALYWYRQSLGQGLEFLIYFQGNSAPDKSGLPSDRFSAERTGGSVSTLTIQRTQQEDSAVYLCASSLERGDTDTQYFGPGTRLTVL.

The rearrangement uses TRBV7-9 and TRBJ2-7; D possibly matches TRBD1 or TRBD2 (5 bases each). CDR3 length: 15 amino acids. Germline loops: CDR1 SEHNR, CDR2 FQNEAQ (reference sequence). With 4 bases removed from V and 3 bases from J, the gap between germline ends came to 16 bases. The CDR3 DNA is TGTGCCAGCAGCTCACCCCGGGACGGTTACTACGAGCAGTACTTC. Its translation is CASSSPRDGYYEQYF.

The genes are TRBV5-1 and TRBJ2-7; D not resolved. V shed 2 bases and J shed 0 bases, with 9 bases lying between them. There are 14 residues in the CDR3. Germline CDR1 is SGHRS and CDR2 is YFSETQ. CDR3 in DNA: TGCGCCAGCAGCTTAGGCACCAACTCCTACGAGCAGTACTTC. As protein: CASSLGTNSYEQYF.

This chain uses TRBV27 with TRBJ2-7; either TRBD1 or TRBD2 may fit D (5 bases each). This CDR3 contains 16 residues. V was trimmed by 5 bases and J by 5 bases, leaving 22 bases between them. Per germline, CDR1 MNHEY and CDR2 SMNVEV (reference sequence). The CDR3 sequence is CASSRGLKGRGNEQYF. The CDR3 coding sequence is TGTGCCAGCAGTAGAGGTTTAAAGGGACGGGGTAACGAGCAGTACTTC.

The chain couples TRBV11-3 to TRBJ2-5, with 7 bases matching TRBD2. Germline V lookup: CDR1 SGHNT, CDR2 YENEEA. After removal of 3 bases from V and 4 bases from J, the junction contained 5 bases not matched to a gene. The CDR3 is 14 residues long. The CDR3 region is CASSFGGSGETQYF. CDR3 in DNA: TGTGCCAGCAGCTTTGGCGGGAGCGGAGAGACCCAGTACTTC.

Only one count was recorded for this clone. The chain is built from TRBV19 and TRBJ1-1, with a weak D call TRBD1 (6 bases). Germline assignment: CDR1 LNHDA and CDR2 SQIVND (reference sequence). Trimming shortened V by 4 bases and J by 2 bases, and 11 bases separated the two germline ends. The CDR3 totals 14 residues. The CDR3 reads CASSTRGANTEAFF. CDR3 coding DNA: TGTGCCAGTAGTACCCGGGGGGCTAACACTGAAGCTTTCTTT.

The rearrangement links TRBV29-1 to TRBJ2-1; 11 bases match TRBD2. The germline CDR1 and CDR2 sequences are SQVTM and ANQGSEA. V dropped 4 bases and J dropped 12; count of bases not matched to a gene: 8. The CDR3 loop spans 13 amino acids. In DNA form, the CDR3 reads TGCAGCGTTGTGTTACTAGCGGGAGAAGGGCAGTTCTTC. Translation gives CSVVLLAGEGQFF.

The rearrangement links TRBV20-1 to TRBJ1-4; the D is unclear. Germline CDR1 is DFQATT and CDR2 is SNEGSKA (reference sequence). Trimming shortened V by 5 bases and J by 7 bases, and 8 bases separated the two germline ends. CDR3 length: 11 residues. CDR3 coding DNA: TGCAGTGCTCCTTGGACTGAAAAACTGTTTTTT. Residues: CSAPWTEKLFF.

Only a few counts were recorded for this clone. The chain links TRBV19 to TRBJ2-7; either TRBD1 or TRBD2 may supply D (5 bases each). V was trimmed by 3 bases and J by 0 bases, leaving 9 bases between them. The CDR3 loop spans 14 amino acids. CDR1 LNHDA and CDR2 SQIVND come from the germline V gene (reference sequence). The CDR3 DNA reads TGTGCCAGTAGTATTATGGGGGACTCCTACGAGCAGTACTTC. It translates to CASSIMGDSYEQYF.

The chain joins TRBV19 to TRBJ2-5; 9 bases are shared with TRBD2. The CDR3 sequence is 15 residues long. V shed 5 bases and J 2 bases; nucleotides not matched to a gene: 6. CDR1 LNHDA and CDR2 SQIVND come from the germline V gene (reference sequence). CDR3 amino acids: CASSLAGARQETQYF. In nucleotides, the CDR3 is TGTGCCAGTAGTTTAGCGGGAGCCCGTCAAGAGACCCAGTACTTC.

The chain links TRBV6-1 to TRBJ2-1; 9 bases match TRBD2. The CDR3 totals 18 residues. J lost 0 bases, V lost 4 bases, and 10 bases had no gene match. Looked up from germline, CDR1 is MNHNS and CDR2 is SASEGT. As DNA, the CDR3 is TGTGCCAGCAGTGGATCCTTTTTTAGCGGGGGCTCCTACAATGAGCAGTTCTTC. As protein: CASSGSFFSGGSYNEQFF.

The genes are TRBV28 and TRBJ2-7; 8 positions match TRBD2. Trimming at V came to 4 bases and at J to 4 bases, leaving 12 bases not matched to a gene. The length of the CDR3 is 16 residues. Germline V CDR1 and CDR2: MDHEN, SYDVKM. The CDR3 loop reads CASSSSRAGDFYEQYF. The CDR3 DNA sequence: TGTGCCAGCAGTTCCTCGCGAGCGGGAGATTTTTACGAGCAGTACTTC.

This chain links TRBV19 with TRBJ2-2; D is unclear. This CDR3 region has 15 residues. Trimming took off 5 bases at V and 4 bases at J, with 14 bases between the two ends. Germline V gene data show CDR1 as LNHDA and CDR2 as SQIVND (reference sequence). The CDR3 sequence is CASSADGMSTGELFF. The CDR3 DNA sequence: TGTGCCAGTAGTGCCGACGGAATGAGCACCGGGGAGCTGTTTTTT. Drawing the rest from reference TRBV19 and TRBJ2-2, the complete variable domain is DGGITQSPKYLFRKEGQNVTLSCEQNLNHDAMYWYRQDPGQGLRLIYYSQIVNDFQKGDIAEGYSVSREKKESFPLTVTSAQKNPTAFYLCASSADGMSTGELFFGEGSRLTVL.

The rearrangement joins TRBV28 to TRBJ2-1; 8 bases are a match to TRBD1. This CDR3 comprises 14 residues. V dropped 4 bases and J dropped 7; count of bases not matched to a gene: 6. CDR1 and CDR2 (germline): MDHEN, SYDVKM. The CDR3 DNA is TGTGCCAGCAGTTCGGGACAGGTCAGGAATGAGCAGTTCTTC. Protein sequence: CASSSGQVRNEQFF. Variable domain in full (rest from reference TRBV28 and TRBJ2-1): DVKVTQSSRYLVKRTGEKVFLECVQDMDHENMFWYRQDPGLGLRLIYFSYDVKMKEKGDIPEGYSVSREKKERFSLILESASTNQTSMYLCASSSGQVRNEQFFGPGTRLTVL.

A few counts support this clone. V is TRBV7-8 and J is TRBJ1-4; tentative D call: TRBD1 (6 bases). The length of the CDR3 is 18 residues. CDR1 is SGHVS, CDR2 FQNEAQ, per germline. Trimming removed 4 bases from V and 4 bases from J, with 22 bases in between. CDR3: CASSSGWKGGWLNEKLFF. The CDR3 nucleotides are TGTGCCAGCAGCTCCGGGTGGAAGGGGGGGTGGCTTAATGAAAAACTGTTTTTT.

The chain employs TRBV7-8 and TRBJ2-3; TRBD2 agrees at 9 bases. CDR3 length: 15 residues. The germline V gene encodes CDR1 SGHVS and CDR2 FQNEAQ. V trimming: 5 bases; J trimming: 1 base; junction bases outside the gene matches: 4. Written as DNA, the CDR3 is TGTGCCAGCAGCCCTCGACTAGCGGGCACAGATACGCAGTATTTT. It yields the protein CASSPRLAGTDTQYF.

This chain connects TRBV5-4 to TRBJ1-4; weak D call: TRBD1 (5 bases). There are 15 residues in the CDR3. CDR1 is SGHNT, CDR2 YYREEE, per germline (reference sequence). The V and J ends lost 4 bases and 8 bases respectively, with 18 bases between them. Written as DNA, the CDR3 is TGTGCCAGCAGCATGCCGGGAGTCGGGGGAGAAAAACTGTTTTTT. It is translated as CASSMPGVGGEKLFF.

The chain recombines TRBV27 with TRBJ2-3, with 9 bases matching TRBD2. V shed 0 bases, J shed 2 bases, and the junction held 6 bases outside the gene matches. This CDR3 comprises 17 residues. Germline loops: CDR1 MNHEY, CDR2 SMNVEV (reference sequence). CDR3 in DNA: TGTGCCAGCAGTTTATCGAGGGTAGCGGGAGTCACAGATACGCAGTATTTT. Translating gives CASSLSRVAGVTDTQYF.

This chain links TRBV19 with TRBJ1-1; 9 bases fit TRBD1. Germline V lookup: CDR1 LNHDA, CDR2 SQIVND (reference sequence). The CDR3 extends over 13 amino acids. Trimming at V came to 6 bases and at J to 5 bases, leaving 4 bases not matched to a gene. The CDR3 region has the DNA TGTGCCAGTAGGGACAGGGGTTGGACTGAAGCTTTCTTT. Amino acid sequence: CASRDRGWTEAFF. Full variable domain (remainder filled in from reference TRBV19 and TRBJ1-1): DGGITQSPKYLFRKEGQNVTLSCEQNLNHDAMYWYRQDPGQGLRLIYYSQIVNDFQKGDIAEGYSVSREKKESFPLTVTSAQKNPTAFYLCASRDRGWTEAFFGQGTRLTVV.

J is TRBJ2-1 and V is TRBV7-9, with D possibly being TRBD1 (6 bases). Germline values: CDR1 SEHNR, CDR2 FQNEAQ (reference sequence). The CDR3 has 15 residues. V was clipped by 2 bases and J by 5 bases, with 13 bases between them. This CDR3 reads CASSLTWTDHNEQFF. CDR3 nucleotides: TGTGCCAGCAGCTTAACTTGGACAGACCACAATGAGCAGTTCTTC. The full variable domain, its missing parts supplied by reference TRBV7-9 and TRBJ2-1, is DTGVSQNPRHKITKRGQNVTFRCDPISEHNRLYWYRQTLGQGPEFLTYFQNEAQLEKSRLLSDRFSAERPKGSFSTLEIQRTEQGDSAMYLCASSLTWTDHNEQFFGPGTRLTVL.

The V call is TRBV2, the J call TRBJ1-5; D unresolved. The CDR3 loop spans 13 amino acids. Germline loops: CDR1 SNHLY, CDR2 FYNNEI. The V gene lost 5 bases and the J gene lost 4 bases, with 9 bases spanning the gap. The DNA of the CDR3 is TGTGCCAGCAGTTCGGCGGTTAATCAGCCCCAGCATTTT. Protein: CASSSAVNQPQHF.

The chain uses TRBV4-3 and TRBJ2-3; TRBD1 matches at 10 bases. Trimming at V came to 0 bases and at J to 5 bases, leaving 11 bases not matched to a gene. Germline V gene lookup returns CDR1 LGHNA and CDR2 YSLEER. The length of the CDR3 is 18 residues. CDR3 protein: CASSQEGVTGGKGDTQYF. The CDR3 nucleotides are TGCGCCAGCAGCCAAGAAGGTGTGACAGGGGGCAAGGGAGATACGCAGTATTTT.

Notes on this clone: Other DNA variants within this sample encode the same CDR3. CDR3 in amino acids: CSVDGGTGALSGANVLTF. The DNA of the CDR3 is TGCAGCGTCGACGGAGGGACAGGGGCGCTCTCTGGGGCCAACGTCCTGACTTTC. This chain joins TRBV29-1 and TRBJ2-6; 10 nucleotides line up with TRBD1. V was pared by 6 bases and J by 0 bases, with 11 bases of the junction left unmatched. This CDR3 is built from 18 residues. Looked up from germline, CDR1 is SQVTM and CDR2 is ANQGSEA.

This sequence joins TRBV27 and TRBJ1-2; 9 bases fit TRBD1. Germline loops: CDR1 MNHEY, CDR2 SMNVEV (reference sequence). Germline trimming cut 0 bases from V and 1 base from J; bases unmatched to any gene: 3. The CDR3 has 16 amino acids. The CDR3 DNA follows: TGTGCCAGCAGTTTATCGGGGGACAGGGATAACTATGGCTACACCTTC. It encodes CASSLSGDRDNYGYTF.